This T cell receptor beta chain was sequenced for a study of cytomegalovirus exposure and HLA in healthy donors. The wider study: Approximately 180 million T cells yielded 100 million or so unique TCR beta sequences in earlier analysis.

The primer mix had 60 Vbeta and 13 Jbeta primers. Study processing details: Tens of millions of unique TCR beta chains, some 9.9 million of them shared, were counted by a later analysis. Measured with immunoSEQ multiplex PCR; TCRdb has only the in-frame clones, and not every one. Clonal size and the V and J genes are those of that table, whereas D and trimming came from the DNA. The sample table includes over 100,000 clones. Study observations and caveats: It was about 180 TCR beta chains that were listed as cytomegalovirus-associated. More clonal expansion characterized HLA-associated TCR beta chains than equally common others in a later analysis.

Worth noting for this clone: Its antigen is not known.

CDR1 SGHTA and CDR2 FQGNSA come from the germline V gene. The germline V and J ends were trimmed by 1 base and 0 bases, with 4 bases remaining between them. The CDR3 runs 13 residues. The source of this sequence is a man aged 18 to 30 in good health and CMV-seronegative. Specimen: PBMCs. This chain connects TRBV7-2 to TRBJ2-7, with D unclear. CDR3 sequence: CASSLVYSYEQYF. The CDR3 DNA reads as TGTGCCAGCAGCTTAGTCTACTCCTACGAGCAGTACTTC.